Below are 15 T cell receptor beta chains sequenced from a single sample in a study of vaccination effects on CD4 cells after COVID-19. Under the ViraFEST assay, PBMC were stimulated with viral peptide pools so that antigen-specific CD4+ T cells expanded. Sequencing was performed afterwards. Isolation of CD4+ T cells took place after less than twelve days of culture. Antigens of these TCRs are unknown. Assay used: immunoSEQ multiplex PCR; TCRdb lists only in-frame clones, some missing. The sample carries 45,000 to 65,000 clones, 80% recorded once. Sequencing was performed on CD4+ T cells from PBMCs cultured with HCoV-229E spike peptides, taken before COVID-19 vaccination. The origin of the receptors is a human donor who received a COVID-19 vaccine.

V is TRBV6-5 and J is TRBJ1-3; D is uncertain. This CDR3 region has 14 residues. Germline CDR1 reads MNHEY; CDR2 reads SVGAGI. V lost 7 bases and J 9 bases, leaving 19 bases between the germline ends. The CDR3 reads CASTAQAFSTTIYF. CDR3 coding DNA: TGTGCCAGCACCGCCCAGGCTTTTTCAACCACCATATATTTT.

This clone has just a few counts. The V call is TRBV10-1, the J call TRBJ2-7, with D unclear. Germline assignment: CDR1 WNHNN and CDR2 SYGVQD (reference sequence). V lost 3 bases and J 1 base, leaving 13 bases between the germline ends. There are 15 residues in the CDR3. The CDR3 here is CASSDTDPHSYEQYV. Written as DNA, the CDR3 is TGCGCCAGCAGTGACACGGACCCTCATTCCTACGAGCAGTACGTC.

The V call is TRBV5-6, the J call TRBJ1-1; D might be TRBD1 (6 bases). V dropped 4 bases and J dropped 8 bases, with 21 bases sitting between them. The CDR3 runs to 15 residues. Germline V lookup: CDR1 SGHDT, CDR2 YYEEEE. CDR3 in DNA: TGTGCCAGCAGCGGCCGAACAGGGATAATGGGGGAAGCTTTCTTT. This codes for CASSGRTGIMGEAFF.

This clone was found once. This sequence joins TRBV4-1 and TRBJ2-6, with D uncertain. V was cut by 2 bases and J by 0 bases, with 8 bases left in between. The length of the CDR3 is 16 residues. Germline CDR1 is MGHRA and CDR2 is YSYEKL. This chain's CDR3 is CASSQMGGSGANVLTF. In DNA, the CDR3 is TGCGCCAGCAGCCAAATGGGTGGCTCTGGGGCCAACGTCCTGACTTTC.

This chain links TRBV18 with TRBJ2-3; no definite D call. The germline V gene has CDR1 KGHSH and CDR2 LQKENI. V was shortened by 2 bases and J by 6 bases, with 9 bases between the two germline ends. The CDR3 spans 13 residues. CDR3: CASSPGVEDTQYF. In DNA, the CDR3 is TGTGCCAGCTCACCAGGGGTTGAGGATACGCAGTATTTT.

This chain links TRBV5-1 with TRBJ2-5; 7 bases agree with TRBD1. The J segment lost 5 bases and the V segment lost 4 bases, leaving 11 bases of the junction unmatched. The V gene's germline CDR1 is SGHRS and CDR2 YFSETQ. CDR3 length equals 15 residues. CDR3 coding DNA: TGCGCCAGCAGCACTCCGACAGGGCCCCAGGAGACCCAGTACTTC. Residues: CASSTPTGPQETQYF.

The CDR3: CASSSGTGSIVTQYF. CDR3 DNA: TGTGCCAGCAGTTCCGGGACAGGGTCTATCGTGACCCAGTACTTC. The chain links TRBV6-5 to TRBJ2-5; 9 bases line up with TRBD1. Germline V lookup: CDR1 MNHEY, CDR2 SVGAGI. The CDR3 is 15 residues long. J was trimmed by 7 bases and V by 4 bases; bases with no gene match: 10.

The CDR3 coding sequence is TGTGCCAGCAGCCCCGGGAGGGCCCTCTCCTACGAGCAGTACGTC. Protein sequence: CASSPGRALSYEQYV. The V call is TRBV7-9, the J call TRBJ2-7; 8 bases match TRBD2. V gave up 5 bases and J gave up 0 bases; unmatched junction bases: 6. Germline CDR1 is SEHNR and CDR2 is FQNEAQ (reference sequence). This CDR3 contains 15 residues.

This clone was observed a single time. The gene calls are TRBV28 and TRBJ1-4; possible D gene TRBD1, 5 bases. Germline assignment: CDR1 MDHEN and CDR2 SYDVKM. V lost 6 bases, J lost 7 bases, and 15 bases lay in between. The CDR3 is made up of 14 amino acids. This CDR3 is CASRGPVGVEKLFF. CDR3 coding DNA: TGTGCCAGCAGGGGGCCCGTGGGGGTTGAAAAACTGTTTTTT.

The chain links TRBV6-2 or TRBV6-3 to TRBJ1-1, with D hard to call. Germline V CDR1 and CDR2: MNHEY, SVGEGT. Between the trimmed V and J ends, which lost 2 bases and 2 bases, there was a span of 12 bases. This CDR3 is 15 amino acids long. The CDR3 is CASSYPTGSNTEAFF. The DNA for the CDR3 is TGTGCCAGCAGTTACCCCACCGGGAGTAACACTGAAGCTTTCTTT.

The chain uses TRBV7-2 and TRBJ1-5, with TRBD1 matching 9 bases. Germline CDR1 and CDR2: SGHTA and FQGNSA. CDR3 size: 15 residues. J gave up 6 bases and V 3 bases, and 6 bases lay outside the gene matches. The CDR3 sequence: CASSFDGQGIQPQHF. CDR3 DNA: TGTGCCAGCAGCTTCGACGGACAGGGGATTCAGCCCCAGCATTTT.

The chain combines TRBV6-4 with TRBJ1-1; no firm D call. The V end was cut by 5 bases, the J end by 2 bases, with 9 bases between. The germline V gene has CDR1 MRHNA and CDR2 SNTAGT. The CDR3 has 13 amino acids. Here the CDR3 DNA reads TGTGCCAGCAGTAGGACCGATAACACTGAAGCTTTCTTT. It is translated as CASSRTDNTEAFF.

This chain joins TRBV4-3 and TRBJ2-5; 8 bases align to TRBD2. The CDR3 extends over 15 amino acids. CDR1 and CDR2 (germline): LGHNA, YSLEER. V gave up 0 bases and J gave up 4 bases; unmatched junction bases: 4. CDR3 region: CASSQEGGGTETQYF. The CDR3 DNA follows: TGCGCCAGCAGCCAAGAAGGCGGGGGGACAGAGACCCAGTACTTC.

This chain uses TRBV2 with TRBJ2-7; tentatively, D is TRBD2 (7 bases). The V end lost 8 bases, the J end lost 2 bases, and 16 bases lay between the germline ends. From germline, CDR1 is SNHLY and CDR2 FYNNEI. The CDR3 consists of 14 residues. CDR3 sequence reads: CASGGGGAAYEQYV. The CDR3 DNA follows: TGTGCCAGCGGAGGGGGGGGCGCCGCCTACGAGCAGTACGTC.

This chain links TRBV24-1 with TRBJ2-3; 7 positions match TRBD1. CDR3 length equals 15 residues. Trimming cost V 3 bases and J 5 bases; bases outside gene matches: 7. CDR1 is KGHDR and CDR2 is SFDVKD in the germline V gene. CDR3 residues: CATSDTTGDGDTQYF. The CDR3 DNA sequence: TGTGCCACCAGTGATACCACAGGGGATGGAGATACGCAGTATTTT.